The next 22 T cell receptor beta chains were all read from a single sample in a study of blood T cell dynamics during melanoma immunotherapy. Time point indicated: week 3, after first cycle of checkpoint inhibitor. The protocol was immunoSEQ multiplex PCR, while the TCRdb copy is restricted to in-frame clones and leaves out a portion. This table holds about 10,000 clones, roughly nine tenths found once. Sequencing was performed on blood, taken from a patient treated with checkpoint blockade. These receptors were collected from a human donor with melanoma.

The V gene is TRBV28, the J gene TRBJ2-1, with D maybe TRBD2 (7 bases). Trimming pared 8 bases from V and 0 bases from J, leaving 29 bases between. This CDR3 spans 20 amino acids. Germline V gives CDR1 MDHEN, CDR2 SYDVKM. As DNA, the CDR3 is TGTGCCAGCGCTATAGGGGGGGGACTACCCTTTAGGAGCTCCTACAATGAGCAGTTCTTC. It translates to CASAIGGGLPFRSSYNEQFF.

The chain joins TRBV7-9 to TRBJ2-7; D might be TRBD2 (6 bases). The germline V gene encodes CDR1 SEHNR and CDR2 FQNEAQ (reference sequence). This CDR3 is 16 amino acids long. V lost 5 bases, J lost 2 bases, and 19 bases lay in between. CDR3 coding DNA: TGTGCCAGCAGCGGGGAGGTGGGGAAGGAGGCCTACGAGCAGTACTTC. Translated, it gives CASSGEVGKEAYEQYF.

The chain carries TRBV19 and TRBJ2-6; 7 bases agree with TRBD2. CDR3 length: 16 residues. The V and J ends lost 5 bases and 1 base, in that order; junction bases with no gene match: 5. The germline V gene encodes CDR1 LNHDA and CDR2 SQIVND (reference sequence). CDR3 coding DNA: TGTGCCAGTAGTTCCCTGGGGGGGTCTGGGGCCAACGTCCTGACTTTC. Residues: CASSSLGGSGANVLTF.

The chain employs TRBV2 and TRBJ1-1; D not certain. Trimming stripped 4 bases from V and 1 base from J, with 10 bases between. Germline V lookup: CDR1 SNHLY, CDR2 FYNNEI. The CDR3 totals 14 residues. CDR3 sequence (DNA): TGTGCCAGCAGTGTCGGGCGGCCGAACACTGAAGCTTTCTTT. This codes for CASSVGRPNTEAFF.

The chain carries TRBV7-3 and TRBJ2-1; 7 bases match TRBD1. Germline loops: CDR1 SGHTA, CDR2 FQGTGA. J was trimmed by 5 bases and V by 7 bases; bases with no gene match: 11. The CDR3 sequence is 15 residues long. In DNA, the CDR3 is TGTGCCAGCACCCAAGGGGGCCCCGGGCACAATGAGCAGTTCTTC. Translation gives CASTQGGPGHNEQFF.

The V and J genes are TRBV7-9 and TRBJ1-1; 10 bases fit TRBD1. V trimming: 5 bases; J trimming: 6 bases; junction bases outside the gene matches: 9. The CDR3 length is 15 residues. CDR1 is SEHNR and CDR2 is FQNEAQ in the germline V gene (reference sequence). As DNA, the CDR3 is TGTGCCAGCAGCCCGTCCGGGACAGGGGTCGCTGAAGCTTTCTTT. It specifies CASSPSGTGVAEAFF.

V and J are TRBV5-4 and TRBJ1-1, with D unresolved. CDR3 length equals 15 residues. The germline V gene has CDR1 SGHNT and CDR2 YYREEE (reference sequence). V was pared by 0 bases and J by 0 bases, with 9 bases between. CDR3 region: CASSLEPAMNTEAFF. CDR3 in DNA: TGTGCCAGCAGCTTGGAGCCGGCCATGAACACTGAAGCTTTCTTT.

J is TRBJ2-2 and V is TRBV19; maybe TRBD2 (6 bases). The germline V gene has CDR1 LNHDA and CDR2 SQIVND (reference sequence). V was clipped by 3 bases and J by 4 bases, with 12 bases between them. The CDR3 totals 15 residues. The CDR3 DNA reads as TGTGCCAGTAGTATTTGGGCGCGGGGCACCGGGGAGCTGTTTTTT. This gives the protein CASSIWARGTGELFF.

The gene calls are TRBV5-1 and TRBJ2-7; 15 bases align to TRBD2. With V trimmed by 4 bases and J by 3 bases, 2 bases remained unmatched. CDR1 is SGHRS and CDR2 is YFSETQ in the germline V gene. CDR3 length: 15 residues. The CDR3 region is CASSVGLAGGYEQYF. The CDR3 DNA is TGCGCCAGCAGCGTGGGACTAGCGGGAGGCTACGAGCAGTACTTC.

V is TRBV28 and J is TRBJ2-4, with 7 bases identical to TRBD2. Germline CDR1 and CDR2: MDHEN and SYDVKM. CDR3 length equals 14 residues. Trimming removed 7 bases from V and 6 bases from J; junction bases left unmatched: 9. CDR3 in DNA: TGTGCCAGCACCACCAGCGGGGCACTAAACATTCAGTACTTC. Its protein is CASTTSGALNIQYF.

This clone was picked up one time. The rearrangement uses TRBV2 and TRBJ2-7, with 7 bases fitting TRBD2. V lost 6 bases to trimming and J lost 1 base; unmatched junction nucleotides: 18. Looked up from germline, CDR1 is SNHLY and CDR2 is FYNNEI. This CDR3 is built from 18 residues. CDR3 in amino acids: CASRGDPWGGSRSYEQYF. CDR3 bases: TGTGCCAGCAGGGGGGACCCCTGGGGGGGGTCTAGGTCCTACGAGCAGTACTTC.

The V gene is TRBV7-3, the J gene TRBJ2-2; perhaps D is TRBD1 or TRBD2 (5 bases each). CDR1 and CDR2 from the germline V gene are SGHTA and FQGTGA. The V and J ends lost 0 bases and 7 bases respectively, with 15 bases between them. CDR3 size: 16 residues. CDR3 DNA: TGTGCCAGCAGCTTAACGTTGGGGGTAGTAAGCGGGGAGCTGTTTTTT. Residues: CASSLTLGVVSGELFF.

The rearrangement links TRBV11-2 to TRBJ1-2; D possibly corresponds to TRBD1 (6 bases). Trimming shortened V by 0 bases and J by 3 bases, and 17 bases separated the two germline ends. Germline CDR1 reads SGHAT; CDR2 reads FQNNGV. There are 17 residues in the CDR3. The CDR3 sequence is CASSLDGGQALHYGYTF. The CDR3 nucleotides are TGTGCCAGCAGCTTAGATGGGGGGCAGGCCCTCCACTATGGCTACACCTTC.

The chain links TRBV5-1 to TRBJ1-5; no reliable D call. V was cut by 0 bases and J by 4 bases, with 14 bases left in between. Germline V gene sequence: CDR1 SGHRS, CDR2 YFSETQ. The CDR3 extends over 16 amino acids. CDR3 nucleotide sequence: TGCGCCAGCAGCTTGGGAGGTAGCAGCTATAATCAGCCCCAGCATTTT. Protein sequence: CASSLGGSSYNQPQHF.

Written as DNA, the CDR3 is TGTGCCAGCAGCCCTAGCAACCATGAGCAGTTCTTC. Amino acids: CASSPSNHEQFF. V gene TRBV7-2 combines with J gene TRBJ2-1; D perhaps matches TRBD2 (5 bases). Germline V CDR1 and CDR2: SGHTA, FQGNSA. Trimming took 5 bases from V and 8 from J, leaving 10 bases between them. The CDR3 is 12 amino acids.

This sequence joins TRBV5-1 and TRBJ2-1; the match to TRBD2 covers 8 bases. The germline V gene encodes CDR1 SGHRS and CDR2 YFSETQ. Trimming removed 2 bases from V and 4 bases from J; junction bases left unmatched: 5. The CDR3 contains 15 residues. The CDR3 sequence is CASSLGTRDYNEQFF. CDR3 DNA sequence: TGCGCCAGCAGCTTAGGGACTAGAGATTACAATGAGCAGTTCTTC.

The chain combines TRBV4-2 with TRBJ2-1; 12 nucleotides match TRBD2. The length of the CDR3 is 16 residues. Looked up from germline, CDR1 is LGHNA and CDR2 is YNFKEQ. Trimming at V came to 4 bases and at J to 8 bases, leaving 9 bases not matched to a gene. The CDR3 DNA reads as TGTGCCAGCAGCCCCACTAGCGGGGGGCCTAGGGATGAGCAGTTCTTC. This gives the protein CASSPTSGGPRDEQFF.

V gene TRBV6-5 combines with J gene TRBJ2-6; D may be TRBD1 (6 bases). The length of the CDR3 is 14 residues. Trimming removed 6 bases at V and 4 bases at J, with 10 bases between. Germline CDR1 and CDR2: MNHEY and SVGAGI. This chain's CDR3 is CASSRRGGANVLTF. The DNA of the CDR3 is TGTGCCAGCAGCAGAAGGGGGGGGGCCAACGTCCTGACTTTC.

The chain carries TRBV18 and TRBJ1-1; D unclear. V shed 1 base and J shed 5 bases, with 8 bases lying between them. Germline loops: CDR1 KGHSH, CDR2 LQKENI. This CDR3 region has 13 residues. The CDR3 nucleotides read TGTGCCAGCTCACCACGACGGGAAACTGAAGCTTTCTTT. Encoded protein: CASSPRRETEAFF.

This CDR3 is CASSLAIGTGFSEAFF. The DNA of the CDR3 is TGTGCCAGCAGCTTGGCCATTGGGACAGGGTTCTCTGAAGCTTTCTTT. The J gene is TRBJ1-1, the V gene TRBV5-8; TRBD1 matches 9 bases. Trimming took 0 bases from V and 6 from J; bases not matched to a gene: 9. From germline, CDR1 is SGHTS and CDR2 YDEGEE. The CDR3 totals 16 residues.

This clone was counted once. This CDR3 is CATRDPASGEQFF. CDR3 DNA sequence: TGTGCCACACGGGACCCTGCGAGCGGTGAGCAGTTCTTC. This sequence joins TRBV10-3 and TRBJ2-1, with D perhaps matching TRBD1 or TRBD2 (5 bases each). CDR3 size: 13 residues. The germline CDR1 and CDR2 sequences are ENHRY and SYGVKD. Trimming stripped 10 bases from V and 9 bases from J, with 19 bases between.

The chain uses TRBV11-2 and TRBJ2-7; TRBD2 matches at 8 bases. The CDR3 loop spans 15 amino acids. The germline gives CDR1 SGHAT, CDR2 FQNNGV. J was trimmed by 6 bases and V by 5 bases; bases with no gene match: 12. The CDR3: CASSISGTRPSEQYF. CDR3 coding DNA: TGTGCCAGCAGCATTAGCGGGACTCGGCCATCCGAGCAGTACTTC.